Many counts were recorded for the clone carrying this T cell receptor beta chain. The antigen is undetermined. The data stem from a study of human T cells and chemical hapten exposure. Study-wide context: All patients underwent weekly scalp dosing with diphenylcyclopropenone for the full roughly 25-week study.

V dropped 8 bases and J dropped 0; count of bases not matched to a gene: 5. The CDR3 runs to 15 residues. Per the germline V gene, CDR1 is MNHEY and CDR2 is SVGEGT. Findings and limits, study-wide: DPC sensitization produced no change in TCRs with frequency above 1 in 1000. Healthy individuals' immune responses may differ from those of donors, who had alopecia.

Stated time point: patch test 1, 2 weeks after DPC sensitization. As to treatment: therapeutic diphenylcyclopropenone sensitization with weekly scalp DPC. From the RACE reads, TCRdb called clonotypes with MiXCR, one entry per CDR3 protein. Found here are 150,000 to 200,000 distinct CDR3 sequences, about 15% of them singletons; the top ten hold about 1.7%. The clonotype was recovered from a woman younger than 45 with alopecia areata. Some clones in this sample may be carry-over from other donors' samples. The genes are TRBV6-2 or TRBV6-3 and TRBJ2-3; 10 bases align to TRBD2. Sequencing used whole blood, obtained in connection with sensitization to the hapten diphenylcyclopropenone (DPC). The chain's CDR3 is CASELAGGSTDTQYF. The CDR3 DNA follows: TGTGCCAGCGAATTAGCGGGAGGAAGCACAGATACGCAGTATTTT.